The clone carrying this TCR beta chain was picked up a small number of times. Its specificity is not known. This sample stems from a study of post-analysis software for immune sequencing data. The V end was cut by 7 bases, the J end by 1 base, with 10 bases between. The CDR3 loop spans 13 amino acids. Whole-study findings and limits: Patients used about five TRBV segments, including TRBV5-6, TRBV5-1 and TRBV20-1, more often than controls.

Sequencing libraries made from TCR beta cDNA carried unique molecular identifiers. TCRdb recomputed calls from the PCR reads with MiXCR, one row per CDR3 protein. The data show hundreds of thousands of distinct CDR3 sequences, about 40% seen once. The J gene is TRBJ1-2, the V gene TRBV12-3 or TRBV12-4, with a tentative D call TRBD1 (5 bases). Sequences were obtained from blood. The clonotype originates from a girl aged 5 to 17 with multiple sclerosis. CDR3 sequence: CASNDQGNYGYTF. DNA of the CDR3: TGTGCCAGCAACGACCAGGGTAACTATGGCTACACCTTC.